This TCR beta chain was captured in a study of cytomegalovirus exposure and HLA in healthy donors. Study-wide context: A prior study identified 120 million or so unique TCR beta sequences from about 200 million T cells. Of the donors genotyped, approximately 410 in all, around 77% fell in the Caucasian-associated ancestry cluster.

Vbeta (60) and Jbeta (13) primers were used in the PCR. Sequenced by immunoSEQ multiplex PCR; TCRdb stores in-frame clones only, minus some. The data show 35,000 to 45,000 clones, around 73% seen once. V was shortened by 1 base and J by 4 bases, with 13 bases between the two germline ends. The CDR3 length is 15 residues. The germline V gene has CDR1 SGHRS and CDR2 YFSETQ. This chain uses TRBV5-1 with TRBJ2-3; perhaps TRBD1 as D (6 bases). This TCR was recovered from a woman in her twenties or thirties in good health and CMV-seronegative. Specimen: PBMCs. CDR3: CASSLTPGASDTQYF. CDR3 DNA: TGCGCCAGCAGCTTGACGCCAGGGGCATCAGATACGCAGTATTTT.